The 32 T cell receptor beta chains below were found in one sample sequenced in a study of blood T cells in healthy people across ages. The second PCR ran about 6 to 12 cycles with a sample-barcoded 5' primer and J-beta primers. TCRdb called the 5' RACE reads again in MiXCR, with one record for every CDR3 protein. The data show 600,000 to 1,000,000 distinct CDR3 sequences, with 25% seen just once and under 4.5% held by the top ten. This sample was shared with a second study, whose subject was T cells of mothers and their children.

Sample: blood. These receptors all stem from a boy aged 10-17 years in good health.

This clonotype was observed a few times. Here the CDR3 DNA reads TGCGCCAGCAGCCAGATAGTGGGGAACACTGAAGCTTTCTTT. Encoded protein: CASSQIVGNTEAFF. The rearrangement joins TRBV4-1 to TRBJ1-1; D not certain. The CDR3 totals 14 residues. V lost 3 bases to trimming and J lost 1 base, with 9 bases between them. CDR1 MGHRA and CDR2 YSYEKL come from the germline V gene.

This chain uses TRBV12-3 or TRBV12-4 with TRBJ2-1; 7 nucleotides match TRBD1. V shed 6 bases, J shed 9 bases, and the junction held 8 bases outside the gene matches. The CDR3 contains 13 residues. CDR3 sequence reads: CASRTTQGLEQFF. As DNA, the CDR3 is TGTGCCAGCAGAACAACACAGGGGCTTGAGCAGTTCTTC.

This clonotype was recorded at least ten times. The CDR3 reads CASSLDTPYSPLHF. CDR3 nucleotides: TGTGCCAGCAGCTTAGATACCCCGTATTCACCCCTCCACTTT. The chain has TRBV11-2 and TRBJ1-6, with unresolved D. This CDR3 is 14 amino acids long. Trimming pared 0 bases from V and 8 bases from J, leaving 8 bases between. CDR1 SGHAT and CDR2 FQNNGV come from the germline V gene. The full variable domain, its missing parts supplied by reference TRBV11-2 and TRBJ1-6, is EAGVAQSPRYKIIEKRQSVAFWCNPISGHATLYWYQQILGQGPKLLIQFQNNGVVDDSQLPKDRFSAERLKGVDSTLKIQPAKLEDSAVYLCASSLDTPYSPLHFGNGTRLTVT.

This clonotype was seen a few times. The rearrangement links TRBV6-1 to TRBJ1-1; no reliable D call. This CDR3 comprises 11 residues. The V gene's germline CDR1 is MNHNS and CDR2 SASEGT. Trimming took 1 base from V and 10 from J, leaving 7 bases between them. CDR3 protein: CASSEEAGAFF. The CDR3 nucleotides are TGTGCCAGCAGTGAAGAGGCGGGAGCTTTCTTT.

This clonotype was seen more than once but under ten times. The rearrangement uses TRBV3-1 and TRBJ2-7; D ambiguous. Trimming left V 5 bases short and J 5 bases short, with 7 bases between. Germline V CDR1 and CDR2: LGHDT, YNNKEL (reference sequence). This CDR3 spans 11 amino acids. This CDR3 reads CASSERHEQYF. DNA for the CDR3: TGTGCCAGCAGCGAGAGACACGAGCAGTACTTC.

This clonotype has a handful of counts. The chain uses TRBV27 and TRBJ2-7; D is possibly TRBD2 (6 bases). V lost 7 bases to trimming and J lost 3 bases, with 13 bases between them. The germline V gene has CDR1 MNHEY and CDR2 SMNVEV (reference sequence). CDR3 size: 13 residues. Here the CDR3 DNA reads TGTGCCAGCAAAATCGGGAGCGGCTACGAGCAGTACTTC. Translating gives CASKIGSGYEQYF.

This clonotype was recorded a few times. V and J are TRBV19 and TRBJ2-4, with D perhaps assigned TRBD1 or TRBD2 (7 bases each). The CDR3 is 15 residues long. V lost 8 bases and J 5 bases, leaving 19 bases between the germline ends. Germline CDR1 and CDR2: LNHDA and SQIVND (reference sequence). Here the CDR3 reads CASWDPSGGENIQYF. The CDR3 region has the DNA TGTGCCAGTTGGGACCCGTCAGGGGGGGAAAACATTCAGTACTTC.

This clonotype showed up just a few times. The chain carries TRBV27 and TRBJ2-3, with no clear D. Germline V gene lookup returns CDR1 MNHEY and CDR2 SMNVEV (reference sequence). The CDR3 covers 13 residues. Deletions cut 8 bases from V and 6 bases from J, with 15 bases between. The CDR3 nucleotides are TGTGCCAGCTCCTCGTTATCGATGGATACGCAGTATTTT. Protein: CASSSLSMDTQYF.

The V and J genes are TRBV20-1 and TRBJ2-7; D possibly matches TRBD1 or TRBD2 (5 bases each). The CDR3 covers 14 residues. Germline CDR1 and CDR2: DFQATT and SNEGSKA (reference sequence). Trimming took off 0 bases at V and 4 bases at J, with 13 bases between the two ends. Written as DNA, the CDR3 is TGCAGTGCTAGAGATCCCGGGACCTTGTACGAGCAGTACTTC. It is translated as CSARDPGTLYEQYF.

The chain employs TRBV6-2 or TRBV6-3 and TRBJ2-6; 7 positions match TRBD2. CDR1 MNHEY and CDR2 SVGEGT come from the germline V gene. This CDR3 is built from 18 residues. The V gene end was trimmed by 5 bases and the J gene end by 0 bases; junction bases not matched to a gene: 10. The CDR3 is CASSKWEGPYSGANVLTF. The CDR3 DNA sequence: TGTGCCAGCAGTAAATGGGAGGGACCCTACTCTGGGGCCAACGTCCTGACTTTC.

This clonotype occurred a few times. The V and J genes are TRBV28 and TRBJ2-3, with 11 bases identical to TRBD2. The germline V gene has CDR1 MDHEN and CDR2 SYDVKM. With 7 bases clipped from V and 2 bases from J, the junction kept 5 bases outside the gene matches. The CDR3 sequence is 15 residues long. CDR3 region: CASNLLAGDTDTQYF. Here the CDR3 DNA reads TGTGCCAGCAACCTACTAGCGGGGGACACAGATACGCAGTATTTT.

This clonotype was observed a single time. The V call is TRBV6-1, the J call TRBJ1-2, with D perhaps TRBD1 (5 bases). The CDR3 is 14 residues long. V shed 8 bases and J shed 4 bases, with 17 bases lying between them. The germline CDR1 and CDR2 sequences are MNHNS and SASEGT. The CDR3 protein is CASVVWDGSYGYTF. Written as DNA, the CDR3 is TGTGCCAGCGTGGTATGGGACGGATCCTATGGCTACACCTTC.

This clonotype occurred a few times. One end of the junction is discordant with germline, which a read error may explain. The gene calls are TRBV7-2 and TRBJ2-7; D not certain. The CDR3 spans 15 residues. Germline assignment: CDR1 SGHTA and CDR2 FQGNSA. CDR3 sequence (DNA): TGTGCCAGCAGCTTAGGGCTAGGTGGGAACTACGTGCAGTACTTC. It translates to CASSLGLGGNYVQYF. The full variable domain, rest sourced from reference TRBV7-2 and TRBJ2-7, is GAGVSQSPSNKVTEKGKDVELRCDPISGHTALYWYRQSLGQGLEFLIYFQGNSAPDKSGLPSDRFSAERTGGSVSTLTIQRTQQEDSAVYLCASSLGLGGNYVQYFGPGTRLTVT.

The chain has TRBV4-3 and TRBJ2-7, with D unresolved. V was pared by 1 base and J by 0 bases, with 7 bases between. Germline V lookup: CDR1 LGHNA, CDR2 YSLEER. CDR3 length: 14 residues. As DNA, the CDR3 is TGCGCCAGCAGCCAAGGGACGCGCTCCTACGAGCAGTACTTC. Translating gives CASSQGTRSYEQYF.

The chain is built from TRBV7-8 and TRBJ2-3; a possible D gene is TRBD2 (6 bases). This CDR3 spans 16 amino acids. Deletions cut 3 bases from V and 2 bases from J, with 15 bases between. The V gene's germline CDR1 is SGHVS and CDR2 FQNEAQ. The CDR3 loop is CASSFNSGSVTDTQYF. CDR3 nucleotide sequence: TGTGCCAGCAGCTTCAATAGCGGTAGCGTCACAGATACGCAGTATTTT.

The CDR3 DNA reads as TGTGCTAGTGGTCAAATAGAAGCCCAGTACTTC. Protein: CASGQIEAQYF. This rearrangement joins TRBV12-5 to TRBJ2-5; D is undetermined. Trimming removed 5 bases at V and 9 bases at J, with 10 bases between. The CDR3 sequence is 11 residues long. Looked up from germline, CDR1 is LGHNT and CDR2 is FRNRAP.

This clonotype has only a few counts. The chain's CDR3 is CASSLGPLGGTEAFF. For the CDR3, the DNA is TGTGCCAGCAGCTTAGGCCCGCTTGGAGGCACTGAAGCTTTCTTT. The rearrangement joins TRBV11-2 to TRBJ1-1; D ambiguous. Trimming shortened V by 1 base and J by 4 bases, and 13 bases separated the two germline ends. CDR3 length equals 15 residues. The germline V gene has CDR1 SGHAT and CDR2 FQNNGV.

The gene calls are TRBV6-5 and TRBJ1-2; unclear D gene. Per the germline V gene, CDR1 is MNHEY and CDR2 is SVGAGI. V was pared by 4 bases and J by 8 bases, with 20 bases between. The CDR3 loop spans 15 amino acids. The CDR3 is CASSSPGGGREGYTF. The DNA for the CDR3 is TGTGCCAGCAGTTCCCCGGGTGGTGGGCGTGAAGGCTACACCTTC.

This clonotype has just one count. V usage is TRBV20-1 and J usage is TRBJ2-3; no reliable D call. The CDR3 length is 14 residues. Trimming left V 4 bases short and J 5 bases short, with 16 bases between. Germline V gives CDR1 DFQATT, CDR2 SNEGSKA (reference sequence). The CDR3 reads CSANKYPEKDTQYF. For the CDR3, the DNA is TGCAGTGCTAACAAGTACCCGGAGAAAGATACGCAGTATTTT.

The rearrangement uses TRBV28 and TRBJ2-5; D may be TRBD2 (6 bases). Germline V lookup: CDR1 MDHEN, CDR2 SYDVKM. V was cut by 3 bases and J by 5 bases, with 13 bases left in between. CDR3 length: 14 amino acids. The CDR3 region has the DNA TGTGCCAGCAGTTTCGGGGGAGTCAGGGAGACCCAGTACTTC. Amino acid sequence: CASSFGGVRETQYF.

Here the CDR3 reads CASSSPARVRADTQYF. In DNA, the CDR3 is TGTGCCAGCAGTTCCCCAGCCAGGGTAAGAGCAGATACGCAGTATTTT. The chain has TRBV12-3 or TRBV12-4 and TRBJ2-3; the D gene is possibly TRBD1 (5 bases). The CDR3 totals 16 residues. The germline V and J ends were trimmed by 4 bases and 4 bases, with 18 bases remaining between them.

This clonotype was detected a few times. V is TRBV19 and J is TRBJ1-1; unclear D gene. The V end was cut by 5 bases, the J end by 2 bases, with 9 bases between. Per germline, CDR1 LNHDA and CDR2 SQIVND (reference sequence). This CDR3 spans 13 amino acids. Written as DNA, the CDR3 is TGTGCCAGTAGTGCCGGGCCTAACACTGAAGCTTTCTTT. It encodes CASSAGPNTEAFF.

CDR3 protein: CASGLEMNTEAFF. The CDR3 DNA reads as TGCGCCAGCGGATTAGAAATGAACACTGAAGCTTTCTTT. The chain combines TRBV5-1 with TRBJ1-1; D is unresolved. The germline CDR1 and CDR2 sequences are SGHRS and YFSETQ. The V end lost 7 bases, the J end lost 0 bases, and 10 bases lay between the germline ends. This CDR3 is 13 amino acids long.

This chain uses TRBV20-1 with TRBJ2-3, with a tentative D call TRBD2 (6 bases). The germline V and J ends were trimmed by 7 bases and 0 bases, with 11 bases remaining between them. Germline V CDR1 and CDR2: DFQATT, SNEGSKA (reference sequence). This CDR3 contains 13 residues. As DNA, the CDR3 is TGCAGTGGGAGGGTGAGGAGCACAGATACGCAGTATTTT. Amino acid sequence: CSGRVRSTDTQYF.

The rearrangement links TRBV3-1 to TRBJ2-7; no firm D call. V gave up 6 bases and J gave up 4 bases, with 16 bases separating them. The CDR3 length is 14 residues. Per germline, CDR1 LGHDT and CDR2 YNNKEL (reference sequence). Here the CDR3 DNA reads TGTGCCAGCAGTCAATCAGACGGCCCATACGAGCAGTACTTC. Residues: CASSQSDGPYEQYF.

V usage is TRBV11-2 and J usage is TRBJ1-2, with a weak D call TRBD1 (5 bases). The length of the CDR3 is 14 residues. CDR1 is SGHAT, CDR2 FQNNGV, per germline. Between the trimmed V and J ends, which lost 5 bases and 3 bases, there was a span of 13 bases. CDR3 amino acids: CASSTTEAYYGYTF. In DNA, the CDR3 is TGTGCCAGCAGCACGACAGAAGCCTACTATGGCTACACCTTC. The entire variable domain, with the rest obtained from reference TRBV11-2 and TRBJ1-2, is as follows: EAGVAQSPRYKIIEKRQSVAFWCNPISGHATLYWYQQILGQGPKLLIQFQNNGVVDDSQLPKDRFSAERLKGVDSTLKIQPAKLEDSAVYLCASSTTEAYYGYTFGSGTRLTVV.

This clonotype was seen only a few times. The V call is TRBV9, the J call TRBJ1-1; 8 bases are shared with TRBD1. The germline V gene encodes CDR1 SGDLS and CDR2 YYNGEE. There are 14 residues in the CDR3. J gave up 5 bases and V 6 bases, and 9 bases lay outside the gene matches. The CDR3, as DNA: TGTGCCAGCACAGTCGGCCAGGGGGCAACTGAAGCTTTCTTT. Its translation is CASTVGQGATEAFF.

This clonotype turned up a few times. The gene calls are TRBV28 and TRBJ2-5; D not resolved. V lost 6 bases and J lost 4, with 18 bases in between. The CDR3 is 15 residues long. Germline V CDR1 and CDR2: MDHEN, SYDVKM. Written as DNA, the CDR3 is TGTGCCAGCAGCGGCCGACTCAAATGGCGAGAGACCCAGTACTTC. This translates into CASSGRLKWRETQYF.

This clonotype turned up a few times. V is TRBV2 and J is TRBJ1-5; 7 nucleotides agree with TRBD1. The CDR3 extends over 14 amino acids. Germline V CDR1 and CDR2: SNHLY, FYNNEI. V was clipped by 5 bases and J by 5 bases; unmatched bases: 6. This CDR3 reads CASSPDRSDQPQHF. CDR3 DNA: TGTGCCAGCAGTCCGGACAGGAGTGATCAGCCCCAGCATTTT.

This clonotype occurred a few times. The chain recombines TRBV10-3 with TRBJ2-3; D might be TRBD2 (6 bases). In germline, CDR1 is ENHRY, CDR2 SYGVKD. This CDR3 is built from 15 residues. V lost 5 bases and J 5 bases, leaving 17 bases between the germline ends. CDR3 coding DNA: TGTGCCATCAGTCAAGATTTGGGACTTGAAGATACGCAGTATTTT. Translated, it gives CAISQDLGLEDTQYF.

This clonotype was detected a few times. The chain combines TRBV6-5 with TRBJ2-1; either TRBD1 or TRBD2 may fit D (6 bases each). Trimming pared 6 bases from V and 9 bases from J, leaving 12 bases between. CDR1 is MNHEY and CDR2 is SVGAGI in the germline V gene. The CDR3 loop spans 12 amino acids. The CDR3 nucleotides read TGTGCCAGCAGCTCCCGGGGGCTTGAGCAGTTCTTC. It codes for CASSSRGLEQFF.

In its sample, this clonotype was seen a few times. This chain uses TRBV28 with TRBJ2-7; perhaps TRBD1 as D (6 bases). V lost 3 bases to trimming and J lost 3 bases, with 15 bases between them. CDR1 is MDHEN and CDR2 is SYDVKM in the germline V gene. The CDR3 consists of 15 residues. The CDR3 reads CASSFEVRGSYEQYF. CDR3 nucleotides: TGTGCCAGCAGTTTTGAGGTCAGGGGTAGCTACGAGCAGTACTTC.